This TCR beta chain stems from a study of read filtering for tumor transcriptome and immune sequencing. This clonotype has a count of ten or more. V lost 4 bases, J lost 9 bases, and 6 bases stayed unmatched. CDR3 size: 14 residues. The V gene's germline CDR1 is SEHNR and CDR2 FQNEAQ (reference sequence). This library used approximately 370 ng RNA and molecular barcoded adaptors spanning alpha/delta and beta/gamma chains. TCRdb fed the reads into MiXCR, producing one record per CDR3 protein. Here the sample spans 60,000 to 80,000 distinct CDR3 sequences, 11% to 15% being singletons. The chain employs TRBV7-9 and TRBJ2-1, with 10 bases lining up with TRBD2. The sequence was obtained from a donor at least 40 years old with multiple myeloma. Sequencing used a population of CD138-negative cells sorted from bone marrow. CDR3 DNA sequence: TGTGCCAGCAGCTCTAGCGGGAGATGGGTTGAGCAGTTCTTC. Its protein product is CASSSSGRWVEQFF.